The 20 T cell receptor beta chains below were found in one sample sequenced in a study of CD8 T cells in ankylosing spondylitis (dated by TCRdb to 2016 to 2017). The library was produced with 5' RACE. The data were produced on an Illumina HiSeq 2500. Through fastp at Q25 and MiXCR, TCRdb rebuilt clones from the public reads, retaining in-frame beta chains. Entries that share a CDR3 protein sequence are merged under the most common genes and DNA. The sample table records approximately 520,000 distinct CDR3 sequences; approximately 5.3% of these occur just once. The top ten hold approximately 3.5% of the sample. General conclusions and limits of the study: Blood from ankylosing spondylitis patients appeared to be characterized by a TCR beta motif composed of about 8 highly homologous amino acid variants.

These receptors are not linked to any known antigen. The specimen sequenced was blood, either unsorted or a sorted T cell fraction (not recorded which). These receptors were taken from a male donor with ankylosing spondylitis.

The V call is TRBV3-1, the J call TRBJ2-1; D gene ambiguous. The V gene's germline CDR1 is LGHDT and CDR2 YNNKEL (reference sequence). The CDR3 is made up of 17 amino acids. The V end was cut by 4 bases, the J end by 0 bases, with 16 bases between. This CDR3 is CASSLLRPESSYNEQFF. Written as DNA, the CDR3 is TGTGCCAGCAGCCTACTACGACCTGAGAGCTCCTACAATGAGCAGTTCTTC.

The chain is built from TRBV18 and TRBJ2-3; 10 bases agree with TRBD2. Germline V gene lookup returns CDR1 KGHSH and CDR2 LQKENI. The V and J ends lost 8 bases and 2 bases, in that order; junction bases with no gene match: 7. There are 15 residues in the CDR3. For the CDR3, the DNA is TGTGCCAGCGCTCAACTAGCGGGGATCACAGATACGCAGTATTTT. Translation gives CASAQLAGITDTQYF.

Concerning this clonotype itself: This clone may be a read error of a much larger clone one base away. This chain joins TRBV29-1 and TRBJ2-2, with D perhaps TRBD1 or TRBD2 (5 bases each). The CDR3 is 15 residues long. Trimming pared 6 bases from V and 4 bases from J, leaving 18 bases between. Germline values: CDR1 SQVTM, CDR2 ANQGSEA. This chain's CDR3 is CSVPGRVGSTGELFF. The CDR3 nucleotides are TGCAGCGTCCCGGGGCGGGTAGGGAGCACCGGGGAGCTGTTTTTT.

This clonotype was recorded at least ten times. The CDR3 sequence is CAISEGRRDYLYNEQFF. The CDR3 nucleotides read TGTGCCATCAGTGAAGGGAGAAGGGACTACCTCTACAATGAGCAGTTCTTC. This chain connects TRBV10-3 to TRBJ2-1, with TRBD2 identical over 7 bases. The CDR3 is made up of 17 amino acids. In germline, CDR1 is ENHRY, CDR2 SYGVKD. V shed 3 bases, J shed 3 bases, and the junction held 11 bases outside the gene matches.

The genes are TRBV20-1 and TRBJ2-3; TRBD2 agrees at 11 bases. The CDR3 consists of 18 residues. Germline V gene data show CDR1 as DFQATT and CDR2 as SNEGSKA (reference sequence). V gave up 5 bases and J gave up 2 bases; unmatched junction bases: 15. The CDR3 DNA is TGCAGTGCTCTTTTGACTAGCGGGAATGTCTGGGACACAGATACGCAGTATTTT. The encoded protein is CSALLTSGNVWDTDTQYF.

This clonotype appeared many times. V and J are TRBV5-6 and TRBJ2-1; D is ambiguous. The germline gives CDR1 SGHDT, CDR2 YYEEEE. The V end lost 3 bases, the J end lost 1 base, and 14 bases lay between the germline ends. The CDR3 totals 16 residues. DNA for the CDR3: TGTGCCAGCAGCTCAGGTGGCGTCTCGTCCTACAATGAGCAGTTCTTC. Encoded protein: CASSSGGVSSYNEQFF.

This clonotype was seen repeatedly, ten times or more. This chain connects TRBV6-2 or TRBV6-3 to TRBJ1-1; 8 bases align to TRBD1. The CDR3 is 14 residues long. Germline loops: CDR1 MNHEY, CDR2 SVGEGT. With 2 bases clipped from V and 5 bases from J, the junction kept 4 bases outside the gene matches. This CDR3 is CASSYPRGPTEAFF. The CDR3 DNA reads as TGTGCCAGCAGTTACCCCAGGGGGCCGACTGAAGCTTTCTTT.

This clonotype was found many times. The CDR3 spells CASSPFDSTNYGYTF. The DNA of the CDR3 is TGTGCCAGCAGTCCCTTCGATTCCACTAACTATGGCTACACCTTC. The rearrangement uses TRBV27 and TRBJ1-2; D is unclear. The CDR3 sequence is 15 residues long. Germline loops: CDR1 MNHEY, CDR2 SMNVEV (reference sequence). V lost 5 bases and J lost 0, with 13 bases in between.

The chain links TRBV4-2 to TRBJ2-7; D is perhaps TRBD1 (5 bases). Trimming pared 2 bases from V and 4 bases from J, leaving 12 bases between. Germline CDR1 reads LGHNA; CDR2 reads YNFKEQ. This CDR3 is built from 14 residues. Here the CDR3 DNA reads TGTGCCAGCAGCCAACAAGACCAGGGATACGAGCAGTACTTC. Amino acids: CASSQQDQGYEQYF.

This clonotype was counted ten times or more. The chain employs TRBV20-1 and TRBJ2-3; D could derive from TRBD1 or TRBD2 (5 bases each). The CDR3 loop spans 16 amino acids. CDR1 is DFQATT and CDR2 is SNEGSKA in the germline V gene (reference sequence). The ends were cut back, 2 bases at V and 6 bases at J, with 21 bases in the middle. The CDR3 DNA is TGCAGTGCTAGAAGGTCCGATCGGGGACGCGACGATACGCAGTATTTT. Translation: CSARRSDRGRDDTQYF.

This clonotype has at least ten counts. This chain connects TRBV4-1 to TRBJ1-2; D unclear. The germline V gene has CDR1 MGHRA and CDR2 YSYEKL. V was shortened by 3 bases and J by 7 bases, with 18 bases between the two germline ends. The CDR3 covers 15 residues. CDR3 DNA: TGCGCCAGCAGCCACCAAACATGGATGGGCGTTGGCTACACCTTC. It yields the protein CASSHQTWMGVGYTF.

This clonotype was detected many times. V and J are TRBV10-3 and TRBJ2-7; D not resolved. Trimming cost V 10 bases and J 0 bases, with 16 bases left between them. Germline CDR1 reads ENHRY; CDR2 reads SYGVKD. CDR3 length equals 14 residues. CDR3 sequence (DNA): TGTGCCACTGGGATCGGCGGAAACTCCTACGAGCAGTACTTC. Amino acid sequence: CATGIGGNSYEQYF.

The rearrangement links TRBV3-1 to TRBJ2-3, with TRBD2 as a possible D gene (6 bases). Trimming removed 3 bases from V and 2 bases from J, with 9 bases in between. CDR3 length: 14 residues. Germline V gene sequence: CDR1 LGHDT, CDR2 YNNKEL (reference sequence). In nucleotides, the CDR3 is TGTGCCAGCAGCCAGGGGGGATACACAGATACGCAGTATTTT. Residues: CASSQGGYTDTQYF.

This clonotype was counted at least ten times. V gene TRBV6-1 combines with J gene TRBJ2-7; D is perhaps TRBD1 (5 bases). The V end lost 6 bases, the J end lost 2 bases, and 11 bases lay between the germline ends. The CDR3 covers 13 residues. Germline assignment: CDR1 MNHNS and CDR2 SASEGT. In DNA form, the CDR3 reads TGTGCCAGCAGCCTTGGACACCCCTACGAGCAGTACTTC. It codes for CASSLGHPYEQYF.

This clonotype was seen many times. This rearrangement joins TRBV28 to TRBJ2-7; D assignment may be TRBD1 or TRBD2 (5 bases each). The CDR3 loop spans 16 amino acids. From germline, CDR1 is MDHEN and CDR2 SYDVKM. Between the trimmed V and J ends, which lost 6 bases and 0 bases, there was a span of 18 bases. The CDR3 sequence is CASSPTPWGSSYEQYF. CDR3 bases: TGTGCCAGCAGCCCAACCCCCTGGGGGAGCTCCTACGAGCAGTACTTC.

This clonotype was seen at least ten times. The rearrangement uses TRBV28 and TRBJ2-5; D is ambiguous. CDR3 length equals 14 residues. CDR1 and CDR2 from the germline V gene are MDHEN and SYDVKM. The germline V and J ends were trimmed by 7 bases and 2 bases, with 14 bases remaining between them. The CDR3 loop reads CASTMRRMQETQYF. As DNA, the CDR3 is TGTGCCAGCACCATGCGACGTATGCAAGAGACCCAGTACTTC.

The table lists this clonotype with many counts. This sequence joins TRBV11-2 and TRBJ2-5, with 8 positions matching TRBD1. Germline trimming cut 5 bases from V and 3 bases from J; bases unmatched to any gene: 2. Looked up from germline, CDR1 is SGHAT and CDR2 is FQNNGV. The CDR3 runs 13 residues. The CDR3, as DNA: TGTGCCAGCAGCGGACAGGGCAAAGAGACCCAGTACTTC. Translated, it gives CASSGQGKETQYF.

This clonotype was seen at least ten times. This CDR3 reads CASSLIPGNTYEQYF. CDR3 DNA: TGTGCCAGCAGCTTAATTCCCGGGAATACCTACGAGCAGTACTTC. The rearrangement links TRBV7-2 to TRBJ2-7, with D maybe TRBD2 (5 bases). Germline assignment: CDR1 SGHTA and CDR2 FQGNSA. The CDR3 spans 15 residues. Trimming left V 2 bases short and J 2 bases short, with 13 bases between.

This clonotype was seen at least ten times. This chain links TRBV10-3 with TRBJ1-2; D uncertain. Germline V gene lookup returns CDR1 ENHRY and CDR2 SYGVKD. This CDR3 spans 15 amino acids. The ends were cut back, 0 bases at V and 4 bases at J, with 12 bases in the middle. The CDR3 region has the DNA TGTGCCATCAGTGAGTCGAATGCAGATTTCTATGGCTACACCTTC. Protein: CAISESNADFYGYTF.

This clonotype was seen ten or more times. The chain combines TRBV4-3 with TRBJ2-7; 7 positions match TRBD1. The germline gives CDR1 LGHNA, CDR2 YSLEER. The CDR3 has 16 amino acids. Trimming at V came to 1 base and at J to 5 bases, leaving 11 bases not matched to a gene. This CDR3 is CASSQGAGTGVHEQYF. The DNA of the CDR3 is TGCGCCAGCAGCCAAGGAGCAGGAACAGGGGTCCACGAGCAGTACTTC.